The 8 T cell receptor beta chains given below trace back to one sample, sequenced in a study of T cell changes during pregnancy in multiple sclerosis. The protocol was immunoSEQ multiplex PCR, while the TCRdb copy is restricted to in-frame clones and leaves out a portion. The sample yields roughly 86,000 clones, roughly 92% seen once. Sequencing used peripheral blood, obtained in the first trimester of pregnancy. These receptors came from a female donor with multiple sclerosis, enrolled in a pregnancy study.

This chain joins TRBV7-6 and TRBJ2-5; D is possibly TRBD1 (7 bases). V lost 5 bases to trimming and J lost 4 bases, with 11 bases between them. CDR3 length equals 13 residues. The germline CDR1 and CDR2 sequences are SGHVS and FNYEAQ. CDR3 nucleotides: TGTGCCAGCAGCCGACAGGGAGGAGAGACCCAGTACTTC. This encodes CASSRQGGETQYF.

The chain joins TRBV7-2 to TRBJ1-2, with D maybe TRBD1 (6 bases). With 2 bases removed from V and 0 bases from J, the gap between germline ends came to 10 bases. This CDR3 comprises 15 residues. In germline, CDR1 is SGHTA, CDR2 FQGNSA. The CDR3 protein is CASSLWQGPNYGYTF. CDR3 sequence (DNA): TGTGCCAGCAGCTTATGGCAGGGGCCTAACTATGGCTACACCTTC. Using reference TRBV7-2 and TRBJ1-2 for the parts outside the CDR3, the full variable domain is GAGVSQSPSNKVTEKGKDVELRCDPISGHTALYWYRQSLGQGLEFLIYFQGNSAPDKSGLPSDRFSAERTGGSVSTLTIQRTQQEDSAVYLCASSLWQGPNYGYTFGSGTRLTVV.

The chain employs TRBV27 and TRBJ2-7; TRBD2 matches at 10 bases. Germline trimming cut 6 bases from V and 2 bases from J; bases unmatched to any gene: 10. This CDR3 is built from 16 residues. The germline V gene has CDR1 MNHEY and CDR2 SMNVEV (reference sequence). The CDR3 protein is CASRPHPGLATYEQYF. The CDR3 nucleotides read TGTGCCAGCAGGCCTCACCCGGGACTAGCGACCTACGAGCAGTACTTC.

V and J are TRBV7-8 and TRBJ1-3; 8 nucleotides match TRBD1. After removal of 1 base from V and 0 bases from J, the junction contained 5 bases not matched to a gene. This CDR3 spans 17 amino acids. Germline V lookup: CDR1 SGHVS, CDR2 FQNEAQ. The chain's CDR3 is CASSLGGTGFSGNTIYF. CDR3 nucleotide sequence: TGTGCCAGCAGCTTAGGGGGGACAGGCTTCTCTGGAAACACCATATATTTT.

This clone was observed a single time. The chain joins TRBV28 to TRBJ1-1; 7 bases align to TRBD1. This CDR3 spans 13 amino acids. J gave up 3 bases and V 2 bases, and 0 bases lay outside the gene matches. The germline gives CDR1 MDHEN, CDR2 SYDVKM. The CDR3 spells CASSLTGDTEAFF. The DNA of the CDR3 is TGTGCCAGCAGTTTAACAGGGGACACTGAAGCTTTCTTT.

The V and J genes are TRBV5-1 and TRBJ2-7, with 8 bases lining up with TRBD2. The CDR3 runs 16 residues. Germline values: CDR1 SGHRS, CDR2 YFSETQ. Trimming removed 1 base from V and 3 bases from J; junction bases left unmatched: 9. CDR3 protein: CASSLWAGTSSYEQYF. For the CDR3, the DNA is TGCGCCAGCAGCTTGTGGGCCGGGACTAGTAGCTACGAGCAGTACTTC.

The V call is TRBV25-1, the J call TRBJ2-1; D call uncertain. The CDR3 has 13 amino acids. Trimming left V 1 base short and J 6 bases short, with 7 bases between. CDR1 and CDR2 from the germline V gene are MGHDK and SYGVNS. DNA of the CDR3: TGTGCCAGCAGTGAATTCGGTCTCAATGAGCAGTTCTTC. It encodes CASSEFGLNEQFF. The entire variable domain, with the rest obtained from reference TRBV25-1 and TRBJ2-1, is as follows: EADIYQTPRYLVIGTGKKITLECSQTMGHDKMYWYQQDPGMELHLIHYSYGVNSTEKGDLSSESTVSRIRTEHFPLTLESARPSHTSQYLCASSEFGLNEQFFGPGTRLTVL.

The J gene is TRBJ2-5, the V gene TRBV7-2, with D maybe TRBD2 (6 bases). V was trimmed by 5 bases and J by 4 bases, leaving 17 bases between them. CDR1 and CDR2 from the germline V gene are SGHTA and FQGNSA. This CDR3 region has 15 residues. The CDR3 loop reads CASSLSKLARETQYF. The CDR3, as DNA: TGTGCCAGCAGCCTCTCTAAACTAGCTCGAGAGACCCAGTACTTC. Based on the CDR3 plus reference TRBV7-2 and TRBJ2-5, the full variable domain is GAGVSQSPSNKVTEKGKDVELRCDPISGHTALYWYRQSLGQGLEFLIYFQGNSAPDKSGLPSDRFSAERTGGSVSTLTIQRTQQEDSAVYLCASSLSKLARETQYFGPGTRLLVL.